This passage covers 25 T cell receptor beta chains from one sample sequenced in a study of blood T cell repertoires in COVID-19. Sequencing used immunoSEQ multiplex PCR; TCRdb keeps in-frame clones, though not all of them. The repertoire consists of roughly 97,000 clones, with more than 85% occurring once and the leading ten covering roughly 6%. Input material: peripheral blood. The receptors were sampled from a human donor in a cohort sampled during active COVID-19.

The J gene is TRBJ1-5, the V gene TRBV7-9; D gene unclear. Between the trimmed V and J ends, which lost 5 bases and 3 bases, there was a span of 17 bases. This CDR3 is 16 amino acids long. Germline lookup yields CDR1 SEHNR and CDR2 FQNEAQ (reference sequence). The CDR3 DNA reads TGTGCCAGCAGCACGACTAGGGTTTCGGACAATCAGCCCCAGCATTTT. Its protein product is CASSTTRVSDNQPQHF.

The gene calls are TRBV30 and TRBJ2-6; TRBD1 aligns across 7 bases. V dropped 2 bases and J dropped 2; count of bases not matched to a gene: 3. This CDR3 contains 15 residues. Germline assignment: CDR1 GTSNPN and CDR2 SVGIG (reference sequence). This chain's CDR3 is CAWSTGTAGANVLTF. The CDR3 nucleotides read TGTGCCTGGAGTACAGGGACAGCTGGGGCCAACGTCCTGACTTTC.

As DNA, the CDR3 is TGTGCCAGCAGCCAAAACGGGGGGGCAGATACGCAGTATTTT. This sequence encodes CASSQNGGADTQYF. V gene TRBV3-1 (or the pseudogene TRBV3-2) combines with J gene TRBJ2-3; 8 bases line up with TRBD2. J gave up 4 bases and V 2 bases, and 2 bases lay outside the gene matches. Looked up from germline, CDR1 is LGHDT and CDR2 is YNNKEL (reference sequence). This CDR3 has 14 amino acids.

The chain joins TRBV21-1 to TRBJ2-1; TRBD1, the table's D call, lacks a check against the DNA. TRBV21-1 is reported as a pseudogene. The length of the CDR3 is 18 residues. CDR3 region: CASSKAPKGQPRNNEQFF. The CDR3 coding sequence is TGTGCCAGCAGCAAAGCGCCCAAAGGACAGCCTAGAAACAATGAGCAGTTCTTC.

The chain combines TRBV11-2 with TRBJ2-2; TRBD2 aligns across 9 bases. Trimming took 2 bases from V and 4 from J; bases not matched to a gene: 8. CDR3 length: 17 residues. Germline lookup yields CDR1 SGHAT and CDR2 FQNNGV. The CDR3 reads CASSLWRGGFGTGELFF. CDR3 nucleotide sequence: TGTGCCAGCAGCTTATGGCGGGGGGGCTTCGGCACCGGGGAGCTGTTTTTT.

For the CDR3, the DNA is TGTGCCAGTAGTCCAAATTGGGCCGAGGAGCTGTTTTTT. This translates into CASSPNWAEELFF. The J gene is TRBJ2-2, the V gene TRBV19, with D uncertain. The CDR3 sequence is 13 residues long. Germline CDR1 is LNHDA and CDR2 is SQIVND (reference sequence). The germline V and J ends were trimmed by 5 bases and 10 bases, with 14 bases remaining between them. Using reference TRBV19 and TRBJ2-2 for the parts outside the CDR3, the full variable domain is DGGITQSPKYLFRKEGQNVTLSCEQNLNHDAMYWYRQDPGQGLRLIYYSQIVNDFQKGDIAEGYSVSREKKESFPLTVTSAQKNPTAFYLCASSPNWAEELFFGEGSRLTVL.

DNA of the CDR3: TGTGCCACCTCCGTATTAGCGGGGATCCAAGAGACCCAGTACTTC. This sequence encodes CATSVLAGIQETQYF. The chain carries TRBV15 and TRBJ2-5; TRBD2 aligns across 8 bases. This CDR3 region has 15 residues. The germline V gene has CDR1 LNHNV and CDR2 YYDKDF (reference sequence). Trimming cost V 8 bases and J 1 base; bases outside gene matches: 9.

This clone was recorded once. The genes are TRBV3-1 (or the pseudogene TRBV3-2) and TRBJ2-3; TRBD2 matches at 11 bases. Germline CDR1 and CDR2: LGHDT and YNNKEL (reference sequence). The CDR3 totals 16 residues. The V gene end was trimmed by 5 bases and the J gene end by 4 bases; junction bases not matched to a gene: 8. The CDR3 DNA sequence: TGTGCCAGCAGCTCCCTCCTAGCGGGAGGCCCAGATACGCAGTATTTT. It yields the protein CASSSLLAGGPDTQYF.

This chain links TRBV4-3 with TRBJ2-7; 10 bases agree with TRBD1. CDR1 LGHNA and CDR2 YSLEER come from the germline V gene. V lost 4 bases, J lost 2 bases, and 5 bases stayed unmatched. The CDR3 covers 15 residues. The CDR3 loop is CASSLRQGATYEQYF. CDR3 DNA sequence: TGCGCCAGCAGCCTTCGACAGGGGGCCACCTACGAGCAGTACTTC.

There are many counts of this clone. J is TRBJ1-5 and V is TRBV7-9, with 8 bases identical to TRBD1. V was clipped by 5 bases and J by 7 bases; unmatched bases: 7. The CDR3 runs 14 residues. Per the germline V gene, CDR1 is SEHNR and CDR2 is FQNEAQ (reference sequence). The CDR3 is CASSKTGVHQPQHF. CDR3 DNA sequence: TGTGCCAGCAGCAAGACAGGGGTCCACCAGCCCCAGCATTTT.

The chain recombines TRBV27 with TRBJ1-1; D perhaps matches TRBD1 (6 bases). CDR1 MNHEY and CDR2 SMNVEV come from the germline V gene (reference sequence). This CDR3 is built from 14 residues. V was trimmed by 3 bases and J by 0 bases, leaving 8 bases between them. CDR3 sequence reads: CASSFGGLNTEAFF. The CDR3 DNA reads TGTGCCAGCAGTTTTGGGGGCTTGAACACTGAAGCTTTCTTT.

The chain combines TRBV2 with TRBJ1-1, with D tentatively TRBD1 (6 bases). Germline assignment: CDR1 SNHLY and CDR2 FYNNEI. V gave up 5 bases and J gave up 0 bases, with 16 bases separating them. The CDR3 has 16 residues. The CDR3: CASSKDSLLMNTEAFF. CDR3 bases: TGTGCCAGCAGTAAGGACAGTCTACTAATGAACACTGAAGCTTTCTTT.

CDR3 residues: CASNSLLTDTQYF. DNA of the CDR3: TGTGCCAGCAACTCCTTACTCACAGATACGCAGTATTTT. The chain employs TRBV7-9 and TRBJ2-3; D call uncertain. Germline V CDR1 and CDR2: SEHNR, FQNEAQ (reference sequence). Deletions cut 7 bases from V and 2 bases from J, with 10 bases between. This CDR3 is 13 amino acids long.

For this clone: The junction shows a germline mismatch at one end, possibly a read error. The J gene is TRBJ2-3, the V gene TRBV14; 8 nucleotides agree with TRBD1. The CDR3 is 15 amino acids. The germline gives CDR1 SGHDN, CDR2 FVKESK. DNA of the CDR3: TGTGCCAGCTGCCAACAGGGGGGAGGCACAGATACGCAGTATTTT. Translation: CASCQQGGGTDTQYF. Supplemented by reference TRBV14 and TRBJ2-3, the full variable domain reads EAGVTQFPSHSVIEKGQTVTLRCDPISGHDNLYWYRRVMGKEIKFLLHFVKESKQDESGMPNNRFLAERTGGTYSTLKVQPAELEDSGVYFCASCQQGGGTDTQYFGPGTRLTVL.

The CDR3 reads CASSWGGDEQYF. The CDR3, as DNA: TGCGCCAGCAGCTGGGGGGGCGACGAGCAGTACTTC. V is TRBV5-1 and J is TRBJ2-7, with D tentatively TRBD2 (7 bases). V lost 3 bases and J lost 5, with 9 bases in between. This CDR3 has 12 residues. CDR1 is SGHRS, CDR2 YFSETQ, per germline.

The CDR3, as DNA: TGTGCCAGCAGTTACAACAGGGCAGGTCAGCCCCAGCATTTT. Translated, it gives CASSYNRAGQPQHF. The J gene is TRBJ1-5, the V gene TRBV6-5; TRBD1 might be the D (6 bases). V lost 2 bases and J lost 6, with 11 bases in between. This CDR3 comprises 14 residues. CDR1 is MNHEY and CDR2 is SVGAGI in the germline V gene.

This chain uses TRBV11-2 with TRBJ1-6; 7 bases agree with TRBD1. Germline loops: CDR1 SGHAT, CDR2 FQNNGV. V lost 0 bases and J lost 3; bases outside the gene matches: 5. This CDR3 comprises 17 residues. Written as DNA, the CDR3 is TGTGCCAGCAGCTTAGAGGCGACAGGGCGCTATAATTCACCCCTCCACTTT. The encoded protein is CASSLEATGRYNSPLHF. Together with reference TRBV11-2 and TRBJ1-6, the CDR3 gives the full variable domain: EAGVAQSPRYKIIEKRQSVAFWCNPISGHATLYWYQQILGQGPKLLIQFQNNGVVDDSQLPKDRFSAERLKGVDSTLKIQPAKLEDSAVYLCASSLEATGRYNSPLHFGNGTRLTVT.

This chain uses TRBV6-2 or TRBV6-3 with TRBJ1-1; D is ambiguous. This CDR3 is 16 amino acids long. Looked up from germline, CDR1 is MNHEY and CDR2 is SVGEGT. Trimming pared 5 bases from V and 2 bases from J, leaving 18 bases between. The CDR3 loop is CASSLLGRLYNTEAFF. The CDR3 DNA sequence: TGTGCCAGCAGTCTACTCGGGAGGTTGTATAACACTGAAGCTTTCTTT.

Only one count was recorded for this clone. The CDR3 DNA follows: TGTGCCAGCAGTCTCATATTTTCAGGGGAAGAGACCCAGTACTTC. Its protein product is CASSLIFSGEETQYF. The chain uses TRBV28 and TRBJ2-5; a weak D match, TRBD1 (6 bases). Trimming took 5 bases from V and 3 from J, leaving 16 bases between them. Germline-derived CDR1 and CDR2 are MDHEN and SYDVKM. The CDR3 has 15 amino acids.

This chain connects TRBV14 to TRBJ1-2; 10 nucleotides agree with TRBD1. With V trimmed by 6 bases and J by 7 bases, 5 bases remained unmatched. From germline, CDR1 is SGHDN and CDR2 FVKESK. The CDR3 contains 13 residues. CDR3 loop: CASRRQGAGGYTF. The CDR3 region has the DNA TGTGCCAGCAGACGACAGGGGGCGGGTGGCTACACCTTC. Full variable domain (missing parts from reference TRBV14 and TRBJ1-2): EAGVTQFPSHSVIEKGQTVTLRCDPISGHDNLYWYRRVMGKEIKFLLHFVKESKQDESGMPNNRFLAERTGGTYSTLKVQPAELEDSGVYFCASRRQGAGGYTFGSGTRLTVV.

The rearrangement joins TRBV13 to TRBJ2-5, with 13 bases that match TRBD2. Germline loops: CDR1 PRHDT, CDR2 FYEKMQ (reference sequence). V lost 7 bases, J lost 2 bases, and 7 bases stayed unmatched. The CDR3 loop spans 16 amino acids. CDR3 nucleotides: TGTGCCAGCAAAGAACTAGCGGGGGGGAATCAAGAGACCCAGTACTTC. This sequence encodes CASKELAGGNQETQYF.

V gene TRBV7-2 combines with J gene TRBJ1-6, with 8 bases that match TRBD1. The V gene end was trimmed by 6 bases and the J gene end by 8 bases; junction bases not matched to a gene: 6. Germline V gives CDR1 SGHTA, CDR2 FQGNSA. The CDR3 consists of 14 residues. CDR3 DNA sequence: TGTGCCAGCAGATCGACAGGGGCTGATTCACCCCTCCACTTT. Translated: CASRSTGADSPLHF. Full variable domain (rest looked up from reference TRBV7-2 and TRBJ1-6): GAGVSQSPSNKVTEKGKDVELRCDPISGHTALYWYRQSLGQGLEFLIYFQGNSAPDKSGLPSDRFSAERTGGSVSTLTIQRTQQEDSAVYLCASRSTGADSPLHFGNGTRLTVT.

The gene calls are TRBV4-1 and TRBJ1-2; D uncertain. Trimming stripped 1 base from V and 4 bases from J, with 13 bases between. CDR1 and CDR2 (germline): MGHRA, YSYEKL. This CDR3 is built from 15 residues. The CDR3 is CASSQARQSSYGYTF. CDR3 sequence (DNA): TGCGCCAGCAGCCAAGCGCGGCAGTCAAGCTATGGCTACACCTTC.

The CDR3 protein is CASSLVATSTDTQYF. DNA of the CDR3: TGCGCCAGCAGCTTGGTTGCCACTTCCACAGATACGCAGTATTTT. The chain has TRBV5-1 and TRBJ2-3; D is unresolved. Germline-derived CDR1 and CDR2 are SGHRS and YFSETQ. This CDR3 has 15 residues. The V and J ends lost 0 bases and 2 bases respectively, with 10 bases between them.

The rearrangement links TRBV10-3 to TRBJ2-2, with 10 bases lining up with TRBD1. V lost 3 bases and J lost 5; bases outside the gene matches: 3. CDR1 ENHRY and CDR2 SYGVKD come from the germline V gene. The CDR3 is 15 residues long. The DNA of the CDR3 is TGTGCCATCAGTGAAGGGACAGGGGAAACCGGGGAGCTGTTTTTT. It specifies CAISEGTGETGELFF.